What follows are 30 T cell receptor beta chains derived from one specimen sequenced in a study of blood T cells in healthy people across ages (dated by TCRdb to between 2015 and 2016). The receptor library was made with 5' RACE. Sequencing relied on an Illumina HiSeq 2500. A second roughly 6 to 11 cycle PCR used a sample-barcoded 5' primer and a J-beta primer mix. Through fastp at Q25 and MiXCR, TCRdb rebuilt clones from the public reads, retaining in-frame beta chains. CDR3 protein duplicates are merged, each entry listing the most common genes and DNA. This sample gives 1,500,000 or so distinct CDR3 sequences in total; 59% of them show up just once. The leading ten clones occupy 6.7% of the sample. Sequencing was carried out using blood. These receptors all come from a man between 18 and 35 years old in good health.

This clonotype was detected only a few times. CDR3 region: CSTLDEGSYEQYF. The CDR3 DNA follows: TGCAGCACTCTGGACGAAGGGTCCTACGAGCAGTACTTC. The rearrangement links TRBV29-1 to TRBJ2-7; D uncertain. Trimming removed 8 bases at V and 1 base at J, with 15 bases between. Germline V gene data show CDR1 as SQVTM and CDR2 as ANQGSEA. The CDR3 is made up of 13 amino acids.

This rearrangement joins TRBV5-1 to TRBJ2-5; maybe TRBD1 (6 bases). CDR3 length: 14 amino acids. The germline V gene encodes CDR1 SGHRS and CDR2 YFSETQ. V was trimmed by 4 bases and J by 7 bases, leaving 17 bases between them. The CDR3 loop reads CASSPDSSGGTQYF. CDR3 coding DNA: TGCGCCAGCAGCCCGGACAGTTCTGGGGGGACCCAGTACTTC. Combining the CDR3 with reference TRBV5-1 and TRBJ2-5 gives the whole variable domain KAGVTQTPRYLIKTRGQQVTLSCSPISGHRSVSWYQQTPGQGLQFLFEYFSETQRNKGNFPGRFSGRQFSNSRSEMNVSTLELGDSALYLCASSPDSSGGTQYFGPGTRLLVL.

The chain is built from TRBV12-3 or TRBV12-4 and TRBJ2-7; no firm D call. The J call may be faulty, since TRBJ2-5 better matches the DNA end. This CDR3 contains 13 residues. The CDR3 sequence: CASRPSLGETQYF. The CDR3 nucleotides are TGTGCCAGCAGACCCTCTCTTGGGGAGACCCAGTACTTC.

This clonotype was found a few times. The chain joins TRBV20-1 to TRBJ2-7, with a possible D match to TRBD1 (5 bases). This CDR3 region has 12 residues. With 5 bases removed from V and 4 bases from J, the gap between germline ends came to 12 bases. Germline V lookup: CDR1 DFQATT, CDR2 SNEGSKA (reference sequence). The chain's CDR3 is CSASTEKYEQYF. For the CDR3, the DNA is TGCAGTGCTTCGACAGAAAAATACGAGCAGTACTTC.

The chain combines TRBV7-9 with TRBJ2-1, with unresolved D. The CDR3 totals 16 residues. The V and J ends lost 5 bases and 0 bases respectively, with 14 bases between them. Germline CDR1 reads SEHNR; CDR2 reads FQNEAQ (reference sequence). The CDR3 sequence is CASSAILHTSYNEQFF. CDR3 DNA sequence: TGTGCCAGCAGCGCGATACTACATACCTCCTACAATGAGCAGTTCTTC.

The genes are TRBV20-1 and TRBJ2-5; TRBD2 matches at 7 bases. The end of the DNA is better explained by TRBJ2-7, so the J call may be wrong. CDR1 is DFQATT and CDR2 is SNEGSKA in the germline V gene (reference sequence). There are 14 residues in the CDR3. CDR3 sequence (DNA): TGCAGTGCTAGAGATGAGGCTAGCGGCTACGAGCAGTACTTC. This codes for CSARDEASGYEQYF.

CDR3 bases: TGTGCCAGCAGCTTCGGTACAGGGGCCCCCTACGAGCAGTACTTC. Residues: CASSFGTGAPYEQYF. V gene TRBV11-2 combines with J gene TRBJ2-7; TRBD1 aligns across 7 bases. V trimming: 3 bases; J trimming: 2 bases; junction bases outside the gene matches: 7. CDR3 length equals 15 residues. The germline V gene encodes CDR1 SGHAT and CDR2 FQNNGV.

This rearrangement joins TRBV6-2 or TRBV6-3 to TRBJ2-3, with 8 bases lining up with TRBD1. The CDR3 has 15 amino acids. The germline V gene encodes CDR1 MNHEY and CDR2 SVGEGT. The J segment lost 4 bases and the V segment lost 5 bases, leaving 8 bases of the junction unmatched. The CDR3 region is CASSNSDRVADTQYF. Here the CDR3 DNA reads TGTGCCAGCAGTAATTCGGACAGGGTTGCAGATACGCAGTATTTT.

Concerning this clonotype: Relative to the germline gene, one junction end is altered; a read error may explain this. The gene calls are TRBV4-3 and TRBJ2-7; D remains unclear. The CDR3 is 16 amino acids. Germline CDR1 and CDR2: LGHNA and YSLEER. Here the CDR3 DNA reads TGCGCCAGCAGTCAAGGGCCCCCCGAGCCCCGCTACGAGCAGTACTTC. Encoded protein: CASSQGPPEPRYEQYF.

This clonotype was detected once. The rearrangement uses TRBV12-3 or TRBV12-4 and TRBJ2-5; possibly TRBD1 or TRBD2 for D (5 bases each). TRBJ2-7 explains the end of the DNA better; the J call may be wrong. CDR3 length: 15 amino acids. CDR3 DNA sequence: TGTGCCAGCAGTTTAGCGGGGGTCTTTGCCTACGAGCAGTACTTC. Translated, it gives CASSLAGVFAYEQYF.

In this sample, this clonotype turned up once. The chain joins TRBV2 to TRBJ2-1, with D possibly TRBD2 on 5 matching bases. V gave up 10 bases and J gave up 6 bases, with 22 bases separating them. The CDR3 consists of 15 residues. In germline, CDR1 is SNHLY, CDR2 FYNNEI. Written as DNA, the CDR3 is TGTGCCACCAGAGGCCGTCTAGCACGAGGCAATGAGCAGTTCTTC. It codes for CATRGRLARGNEQFF. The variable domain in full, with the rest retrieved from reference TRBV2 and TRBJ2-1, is EPEVTQTPSHQVTQMGQEVILRCVPISNHLYFYWYRQILGQKVEFLVSFYNNEISEKSEIFDDQFSVERPDGSNFTLKIRSTKLEDSAMYFCATRGRLARGNEQFFGPGTRLTVL.

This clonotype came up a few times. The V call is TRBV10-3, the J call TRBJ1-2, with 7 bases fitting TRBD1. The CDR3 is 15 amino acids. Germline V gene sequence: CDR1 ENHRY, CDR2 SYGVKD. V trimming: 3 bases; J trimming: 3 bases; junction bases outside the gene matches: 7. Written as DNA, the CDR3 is TGTGCCATCAGTGAAGGACAGGAGGGAGACTATGGCTACACCTTC. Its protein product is CAISEGQEGDYGYTF.

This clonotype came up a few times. The CDR3 reads CAKAGDPLRPLSYEQYF. CDR3 sequence (DNA): TGTGCCAAGGCGGGGGACCCCCTAAGGCCCCTTTCCTACGAGCAGTACTTC. The chain recombines TRBV7-7 with TRBJ2-7; 7 bases are a match to TRBD2. Trimming took 10 bases from V and 1 from J; bases not matched to a gene: 19. This CDR3 contains 17 residues. Looked up from germline, CDR1 is SSHAT and CDR2 is FNYEAQ (reference sequence).

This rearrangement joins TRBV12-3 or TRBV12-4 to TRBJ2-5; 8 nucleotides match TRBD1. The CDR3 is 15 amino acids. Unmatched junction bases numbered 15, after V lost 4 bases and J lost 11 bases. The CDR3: CASSYLMQGAQEQYF. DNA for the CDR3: TGTGCCAGCAGTTACCTTATGCAGGGGGCTCAGGAGCAGTACTTC.

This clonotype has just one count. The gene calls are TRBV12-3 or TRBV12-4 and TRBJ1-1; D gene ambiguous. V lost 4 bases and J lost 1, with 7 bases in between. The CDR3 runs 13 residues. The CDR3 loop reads CASSWAENTEAFF. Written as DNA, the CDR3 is TGTGCCAGCAGTTGGGCAGAGAACACTGAAGCTTTCTTT.

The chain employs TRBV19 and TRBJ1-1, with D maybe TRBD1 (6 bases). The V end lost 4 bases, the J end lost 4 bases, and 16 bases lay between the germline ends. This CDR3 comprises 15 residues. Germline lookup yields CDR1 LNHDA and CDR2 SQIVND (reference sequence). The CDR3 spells CASSTSQGGGTEAFF. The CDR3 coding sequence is TGTGCCAGTAGTACATCACAGGGAGGAGGCACTGAAGCTTTCTTT.

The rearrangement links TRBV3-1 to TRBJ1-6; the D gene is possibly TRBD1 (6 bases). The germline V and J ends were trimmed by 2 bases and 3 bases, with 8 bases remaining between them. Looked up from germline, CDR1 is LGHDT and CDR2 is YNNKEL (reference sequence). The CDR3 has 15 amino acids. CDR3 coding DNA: TGTGCCAGCAGCCAAAAGGGGGACTATAATTCACCCCTCCACTTT. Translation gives CASSQKGDYNSPLHF.

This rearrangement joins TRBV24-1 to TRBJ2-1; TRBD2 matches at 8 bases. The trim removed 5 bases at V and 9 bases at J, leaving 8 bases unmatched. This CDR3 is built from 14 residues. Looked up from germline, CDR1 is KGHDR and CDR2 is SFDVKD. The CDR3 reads CATSVPGLVSEQFF. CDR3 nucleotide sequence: TGTGCCACCAGTGTACCGGGACTAGTCAGTGAGCAGTTCTTC.

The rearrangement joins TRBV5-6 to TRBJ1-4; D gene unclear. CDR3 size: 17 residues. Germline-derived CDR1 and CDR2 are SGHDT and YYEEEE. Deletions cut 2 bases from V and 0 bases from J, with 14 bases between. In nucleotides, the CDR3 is TGTGCCAGCAGCTTTAGAGCGGTACGAGCAACTAATGAAAAACTGTTTTTT. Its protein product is CASSFRAVRATNEKLFF.

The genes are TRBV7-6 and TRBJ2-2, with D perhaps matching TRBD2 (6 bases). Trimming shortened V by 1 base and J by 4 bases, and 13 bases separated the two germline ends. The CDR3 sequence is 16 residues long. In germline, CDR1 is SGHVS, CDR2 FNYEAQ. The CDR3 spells CASSLVRLARTGELFF. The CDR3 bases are TGTGCCAGCAGCTTAGTCCGGCTAGCGCGCACCGGGGAGCTGTTTTTT.

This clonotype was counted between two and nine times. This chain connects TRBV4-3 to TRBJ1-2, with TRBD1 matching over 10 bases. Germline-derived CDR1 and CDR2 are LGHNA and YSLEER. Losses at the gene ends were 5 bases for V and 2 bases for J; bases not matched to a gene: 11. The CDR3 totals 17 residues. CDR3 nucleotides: TGCGCCAGCAGCAAACCCCAGACAGGGGGCCTCAACTATGGCTACACCTTC. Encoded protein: CASSKPQTGGLNYGYTF.

The CDR3 DNA reads as TGTGCCAGCAGCCGTCCCGGGACAGGGGGCAATCAGCCCCAGCATTTT. Translated: CASSRPGTGGNQPQHF. The V gene is TRBV28, the J gene TRBJ1-5, with 10 bases aligning to TRBD1. Germline CDR1 reads MDHEN; CDR2 reads SYDVKM. V gave up 6 bases and J gave up 2 bases; unmatched junction bases: 7. The CDR3 contains 16 residues.

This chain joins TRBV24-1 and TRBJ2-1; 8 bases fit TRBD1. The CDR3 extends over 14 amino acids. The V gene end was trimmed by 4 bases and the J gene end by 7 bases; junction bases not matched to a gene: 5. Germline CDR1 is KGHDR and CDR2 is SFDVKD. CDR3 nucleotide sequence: TGTGCCACCAGTGACCCAGACAGGGGAAATGAGCAGTTCTTC. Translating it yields CATSDPDRGNEQFF.

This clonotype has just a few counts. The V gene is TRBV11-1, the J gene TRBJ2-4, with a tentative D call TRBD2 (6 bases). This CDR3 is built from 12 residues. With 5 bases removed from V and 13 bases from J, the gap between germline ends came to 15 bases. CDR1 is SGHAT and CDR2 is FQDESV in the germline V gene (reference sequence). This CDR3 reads CASSDGTGEQYF. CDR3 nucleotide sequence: TGTGCCAGCAGCGACGGGACTGGTGAGCAGTACTTC.

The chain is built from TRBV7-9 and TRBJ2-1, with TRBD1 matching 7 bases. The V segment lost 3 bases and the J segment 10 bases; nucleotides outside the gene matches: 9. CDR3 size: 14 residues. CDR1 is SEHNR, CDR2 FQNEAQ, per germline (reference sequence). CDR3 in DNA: TGTGCCAGCAGCTTCCGGGGACAGCCAACCGAGCAGTTCTTC. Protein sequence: CASSFRGQPTEQFF.

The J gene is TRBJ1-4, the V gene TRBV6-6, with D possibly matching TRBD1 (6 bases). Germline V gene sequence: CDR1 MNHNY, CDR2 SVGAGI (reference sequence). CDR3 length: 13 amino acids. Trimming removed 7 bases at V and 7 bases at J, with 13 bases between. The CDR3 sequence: CASTGGGGEKLFF. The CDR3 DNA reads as TGTGCCAGCACTGGGGGCGGGGGTGAAAAACTGTTTTTT.

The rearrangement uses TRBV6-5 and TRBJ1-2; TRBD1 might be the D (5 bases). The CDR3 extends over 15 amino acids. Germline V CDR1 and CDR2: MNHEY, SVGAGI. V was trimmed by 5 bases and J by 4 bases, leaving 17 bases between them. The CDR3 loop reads CASSDRQGVLYGYTF. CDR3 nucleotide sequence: TGTGCCAGCAGTGATCGGCAGGGAGTTCTCTATGGCTACACCTTC.

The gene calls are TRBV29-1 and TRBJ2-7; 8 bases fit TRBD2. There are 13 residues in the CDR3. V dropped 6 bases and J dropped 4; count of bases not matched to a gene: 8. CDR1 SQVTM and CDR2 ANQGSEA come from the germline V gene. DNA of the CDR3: TGCAGCGTACTGACTAGCGAGAGTTACGAGCAGTACTTC. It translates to CSVLTSESYEQYF.

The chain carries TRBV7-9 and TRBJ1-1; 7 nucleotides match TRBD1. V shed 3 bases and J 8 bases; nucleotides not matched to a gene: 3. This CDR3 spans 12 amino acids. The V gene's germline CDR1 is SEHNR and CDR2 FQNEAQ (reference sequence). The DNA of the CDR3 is TGTGCCAGCAGCTTTACGACAGGGGAAGCTTTCTTT. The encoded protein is CASSFTTGEAFF.

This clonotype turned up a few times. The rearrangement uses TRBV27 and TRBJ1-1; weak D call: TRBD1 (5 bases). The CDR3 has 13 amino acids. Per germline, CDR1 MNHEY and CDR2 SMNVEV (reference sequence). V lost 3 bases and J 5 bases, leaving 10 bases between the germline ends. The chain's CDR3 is CASSFEGRTEAFF. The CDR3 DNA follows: TGTGCCAGCAGTTTTGAGGGGAGGACTGAAGCTTTCTTT.